Below, one T cell receptor beta chain is given with its context. The target antigen is unknown. Other DNA sequences within the sample encode an identical CDR3. CDR3 size: 14 residues. V was shortened by 0 bases and J by 2 bases, with 9 bases between the two germline ends. The germline V gene encodes CDR1 SGDLS and CDR2 YYNGEE. This sample is part of a study of T cell responses to AZD1222 COVID-19 vaccine. Study results and limitations: Reports indicate that nearly half of spike-specific TCRs are directed at unmutated variant regions. The CD4 TCRs associated with vaccination extended across spike and predominated at 160-218 and 743-854. White British ancestry dominated among donors, who included more females, and clonal diversity was possibly underestimated.

Sequencing used immunoSEQ multiplex PCR; TCRdb keeps in-frame clones, though not all of them. The data show more than 100,000 clones, roughly 89% seen once. This sample comprised peripheral blood, obtained on day 0 of AZD1222 vaccination. The chain joins TRBV9 to TRBJ2-7; D is possibly TRBD1 or TRBD2 (5 bases each). The receptor was isolated from an adult in good health. CDR3 residues: CASSVEGTAYEQYF. CDR3 coding DNA: TGTGCCAGCAGCGTAGAGGGGACGGCCTACGAGCAGTACTTC.